These T cell receptor beta chains were read from a single sample in a study of T cells in Graves' hyperthyroidism and ophthalmopathy. TCRdb re-called the multiplex PCR reads with MiXCR, one entry per CDR3 protein. In the table there are more than 300,000 distinct CDR3 sequences, around 14% of which are singletons. Sample: blood. Receptor source: a woman aged 18-29 years with Graves' hyperthyroidism. CDR3s include the opening cysteine and the closing phenylalanine or tryptophan. The D gene is left open where the match is weak. Only part of the rows carry a size: once, few, many, or a class if the clone is expanded.

clone size: few
CDR3 length: 12
V gene: TRBV4-3
J gene: TRBJ1-4
D gene: NA
CDR3 DNA: TGCGCCAGCAGCCCCCATAATGGAAAACTGTTTTTT
CDR3 protein: CASSPHNGKLFF

clone size: few
CDR3 length: 13
V gene: TRBV20-1
J gene: TRBJ2-6
D gene: NA
CDR3 DNA: TGCAGCCTACGGAGCTCTGGGGCCAACGTCCTGACTTTC
CDR3 protein: CSLRSSGANVLTF

clone size: NA
CDR3 length: 16
V gene: TRBV10-3
J gene: TRBJ1-2
D gene: TRBD1
CDR3 DNA: TGTGCCATCAGTGAGCAAGGACAGGGGGCTGAAAATGGCTACACCTTC
CDR3 protein: CAISEQGQGAENGYTF

clone size: many
CDR3 length: 13
V gene: TRBV20-1
J gene: TRBJ1-5
D gene: NA
CDR3 DNA: TGCAGTGCCGAGGGGACGGCCGATCAGCCCCAGCATTTT
CDR3 protein: CSAEGTADQPQHF

clone size: many
CDR3 length: 13
V gene: TRBV5-1
J gene: TRBJ2-7
D gene: NA
CDR3 DNA: TGCGCCAGCAGCTTGACACGGGCGCACGAGCAGTACTTC
CDR3 protein: CASSLTRAHEQYF

clone size: NA
CDR3 length: 18
V gene: TRBV6-2/TRBV6-3
J gene: TRBJ2-3
D gene: TRBD2
CDR3 DNA: TGTGCCAGCAGTTACGGGTCTGGACTAGCGGGGGGGCGGAATACGCAGTATTTT
CDR3 protein: CASSYGSGLAGGRNTQYF

clone size: many
CDR3 length: 16
V gene: TRBV30
J gene: TRBJ2-1
D gene: NA
CDR3 DNA: TGTGCCTGGAGTGCACATCAGACTAGTCCGTACAATGAGCAGTTCTTC
CDR3 protein: CAWSAHQTSPYNEQFF

clone size: many
CDR3 length: 16
V gene: TRBV6-1
J gene: TRBJ2-1
D gene: NA
CDR3 DNA: TGTGCCAGTCAAGGGCTCGGACGCGGACCCTACAATGAGCAGTTCTTC
CDR3 protein: CASQGLGRGPYNEQFF

clone size: many
CDR3 length: 12
V gene: TRBV20-1
J gene: TRBJ2-1
D gene: NA
CDR3 DNA: TGCAGTGCTGCCCGTACACCTTTTGAGCAGTTCTTC
CDR3 protein: CSAARTPFEQFF

clone size: many
CDR3 length: 14
V gene: TRBV11-2
J gene: TRBJ2-7
D gene: TRBD2
CDR3 DNA: TGTGCCAGCAGCCATTTGCGGGGGGTACACGAGCAGTACTTC
CDR3 protein: CASSHLRGVHEQYF

clone size: many
CDR3 length: 10
V gene: TRBV28
J gene: TRBJ2-1
D gene: NA
CDR3 DNA: TGTGCCAGCAGTTTGAATGAGCAGTTCTTC
CDR3 protein: CASSLNEQFF

clone size: many
CDR3 length: 16
V gene: TRBV12-3/TRBV12-4
J gene: TRBJ1-1
D gene: TRBD1
CDR3 DNA: TGTGCCAGCAGTTTATGGGGACAGGGGGCTAACACTGAAGCTTTCTTT
CDR3 protein: CASSLWGQGANTEAFF

clone size: many
CDR3 length: 12
V gene: TRBV10-3
J gene: TRBJ1-1
D gene: NA
CDR3 DNA: TGTGCCATCAGGAAGACAGACACTGAAGCTTTCTTT
CDR3 protein: CAIRKTDTEAFF

clone size: many
CDR3 length: 12
V gene: TRBV20-1
J gene: TRBJ2-7
D gene: NA
CDR3 DNA: TGCAGTCCGAAAAGAGGGGGGTACGAGCAGTACTTC
CDR3 protein: CSPKRGGYEQYF

clone size: many
CDR3 length: 16
V gene: TRBV30
J gene: TRBJ2-1
D gene: NA
CDR3 DNA: TGTGCCTGGAGCGACCTCCGGAGGAGCTCCTACAATGAGCAGTTCTTC
CDR3 protein: CAWSDLRRSSYNEQFF

clone size: few
CDR3 length: 18
V gene: TRBV6-1
J gene: TRBJ2-1
D gene: TRBD2
CDR3 DNA: TGTGCCAGCAGTGAAGTAGGGATTCGGCGGGGGGCCTACAATGAGCAGTTCTTC
CDR3 protein: CASSEVGIRRGAYNEQFF

clone size: many
CDR3 length: 11
V gene: TRBV20-1
J gene: TRBJ2-1
D gene: NA
CDR3 DNA: TGCAGTGCTACGAACTCCAATGAGCAGTTCTTC
CDR3 protein: CSATNSNEQFF

clone size: NA
CDR3 length: 14
V gene: TRBV13
J gene: TRBJ2-7
D gene: NA
CDR3 DNA: TGTGCCAGCAGCATTGACAGATTGCCCTACGAGCAGTACTTC
CDR3 protein: CASSIDRLPYEQYF

clone size: many
CDR3 length: 11
V gene: TRBV7-2
J gene: TRBJ2-3
D gene: NA
CDR3 DNA: TGTGCCAGCAGCTTAACTTATACGCAGTATTTT
CDR3 protein: CASSLTYTQYF

clone size: many
CDR3 length: 13
V gene: TRBV20-1
J gene: TRBJ2-7
D gene: NA
CDR3 DNA: TGCAGTGCTAGAGGGCCGTCCTCTTACGAGCAGTACTTC
CDR3 protein: CSARGPSSYEQYF

clone size: many
CDR3 length: 13
V gene: TRBV9
J gene: TRBJ2-7
D gene: NA
CDR3 DNA: TGTGCCAGCAGCGCGGACTTCTCCCTCGAGCAGTACTTC
CDR3 protein: CASSADFSLEQYF

clone size: many
CDR3 length: 16
V gene: TRBV6-1
J gene: TRBJ2-1
D gene: NA
CDR3 DNA: TGTGCCAGCAGTGAGCGTCAGGGGAGCTCCTACAATGAGCAGTTCTTC
CDR3 protein: CASSERQGSSYNEQFF

clone size: NA
CDR3 length: 15
V gene: TRBV7-2
J gene: TRBJ2-3
D gene: TRBD2
CDR3 DNA: TGTGCCAGCAGCTTACTTTCTAGCGGGAGGGATACGCAGTATTTT
CDR3 protein: CASSLLSSGRDTQYF

clone size: many
CDR3 length: 11
V gene: TRBV20-1
J gene: TRBJ2-7
D gene: NA
CDR3 DNA: TGCAGTGCTAGAATTACCGGCGAGCAGTACTTC
CDR3 protein: CSARITGEQYF

clone size: NA
CDR3 length: 10
V gene: TRBV6-4
J gene: TRBJ1-1
D gene: NA
CDR3 DNA: TGTGCCAGCAGTGACGAGGTAGCTTTCTTT
CDR3 protein: CASSDEVAFF

clone size: NA
CDR3 length: 14
V gene: TRBV30
J gene: TRBJ1-3
D gene: NA
CDR3 DNA: TGTGCCTGGGACCAGGGACATTCTGGAAACACCATATATTTT
CDR3 protein: CAWDQGHSGNTIYF

clone size: few
CDR3 length: 14
V gene: TRBV9
J gene: TRBJ2-5
D gene: NA
CDR3 DNA: TGTGCCAGCAGCGCCACCGGGCCCCAAGAGACCCAGTACTTC
CDR3 protein: CASSATGPQETQYF

clone size: many
CDR3 length: 15
V gene: TRBV11-1
J gene: TRBJ1-1
D gene: NA
CDR3 DNA: TGTGCCAGCAGCTTAACCTCAGCGGGTTGGACTGAAGCTTTCTTT
CDR3 protein: CASSLTSAGWTEAFF

clone size: many
CDR3 length: 16
V gene: TRBV3-1
J gene: TRBJ1-3
D gene: TRBD1
CDR3 DNA: TGTGCCAGCAGTCGCGGGACAGGGGGTGCTGGAAACACCATATATTTT
CDR3 protein: CASSRGTGGAGNTIYF

clone size: few
CDR3 length: 19
V gene: TRBV20-1
J gene: TRBJ2-7
D gene: NA
CDR3 DNA: TGCAGTGCTAGATCCCCTGGGCCTCGTGGAGGGGGAAGCTCCTACGAGCAGTACTTC
CDR3 protein: CSARSPGPRGGGSSYEQYF

clone size: many
CDR3 length: 12
V gene: TRBV3-1
J gene: TRBJ1-2
D gene: NA
CDR3 DNA: TGTGCCAGCAGGGACTCAAGCTATGGCTACACCTTC
CDR3 protein: CASRDSSYGYTF

clone size: few
CDR3 length: 16
V gene: TRBV4-1
J gene: TRBJ1-6
D gene: NA
CDR3 DNA: TGCGCCAGCAGCCAAGCATATCGCGTAGTGGATTCACCCCTCCACTTT
CDR3 protein: CASSQAYRVVDSPLHF

clone size: NA
CDR3 length: 15
V gene: TRBV20-1
J gene: TRBJ1-1
D gene: TRBD1
CDR3 DNA: TGCAGTGCTACCCGGGACAGGGTTCGAGGCACTGAAGCTTTCTTT
CDR3 protein: CSATRDRVRGTEAFF

clone size: many
CDR3 length: 15
V gene: TRBV20-1
J gene: TRBJ2-1
D gene: NA
CDR3 DNA: TGCAGTGCTAGAGATACGTGGGATTCCTACAATGAGCAGTTCTTC
CDR3 protein: CSARDTWDSYNEQFF

clone size: NA
CDR3 length: 13
V gene: TRBV20-1
J gene: TRBJ1-2
D gene: TRBD1
CDR3 DNA: TGCAGTGCTTGGACAGGGGCTAACTATGGCTACACCTTC
CDR3 protein: CSAWTGANYGYTF

clone size: many
CDR3 length: 17
V gene: TRBV20-1
J gene: TRBJ2-7
D gene: NA
CDR3 DNA: TGCAGTGCTAGAGACGGGGCAGGGAGAAGAGGGCCCTACGAGCAGTACTTC
CDR3 protein: CSARDGAGRRGPYEQYF

clone size: many
CDR3 length: 15
V gene: TRBV27
J gene: TRBJ1-5
D gene: TRBD1
CDR3 DNA: TGTGCCAGCAGTCCACTAGGGACAGGGGATCAGCCCCAGCATTTT
CDR3 protein: CASSPLGTGDQPQHF

clone size: few
CDR3 length: 12
V gene: TRBV24-1
J gene: TRBJ2-4
D gene: NA
CDR3 DNA: TGTGCCACCAGTGACCGGGGAAAGGGTCAGTACTTC
CDR3 protein: CATSDRGKGQYF

clone size: many
CDR3 length: 17
V gene: TRBV12-3/TRBV12-4
J gene: TRBJ2-1
D gene: TRBD2
CDR3 DNA: TGTGCCAGCAGTGCCGGACTAGCGGGGGGACGTTCGAATGAGCAGTTCTTC
CDR3 protein: CASSAGLAGGRSNEQFF

clone size: NA
CDR3 length: 14
V gene: TRBV19
J gene: TRBJ2-6
D gene: NA
CDR3 DNA: TGTGCCAGTAGTATGACATCTGGGGCCAACGTCCTGACTTTC
CDR3 protein: CASSMTSGANVLTF

clone size: NA
CDR3 length: 12
V gene: TRBV7-8
J gene: TRBJ2-7
D gene: NA
CDR3 DNA: TGTGCCCCCGGGACCGCGCCGTACGAGCAGTACTTC
CDR3 protein: CAPGTAPYEQYF

clone size: many
CDR3 length: 14
V gene: TRBV14
J gene: TRBJ2-1
D gene: NA
CDR3 DNA: TGTGCCAGCAGCCAATACGAGGGGGTAAATGAGCAGTTCTTC
CDR3 protein: CASSQYEGVNEQFF

clone size: NA
CDR3 length: 16
V gene: TRBV2
J gene: TRBJ1-2
D gene: NA
CDR3 DNA: TGTGCCAGCAGTGATGGGGCCCTCTTAGCTAACTATGGCTACACCTTC
CDR3 protein: CASSDGALLANYGYTF

clone size: many
CDR3 length: 10
V gene: TRBV4-1
J gene: TRBJ2-1
D gene: NA
CDR3 DNA: TGCGCCAGCGCAGGGGGGGAGCAGTTCTTC
CDR3 protein: CASAGGEQFF

clone size: many
CDR3 length: 17
V gene: TRBV13
J gene: TRBJ1-1
D gene: NA
CDR3 DNA: TGTGCCAGCAGCCCAAAGGGGGGGACGGGTCGAGGGACTGAAGCTTTCTTT
CDR3 protein: CASSPKGGTGRGTEAFF

clone size: few
CDR3 length: 14
V gene: TRBV5-1
J gene: TRBJ2-7
D gene: NA
CDR3 DNA: TGCGCCAGCAGCGAGGGGACTGTCGCCTACGAGCAGTACTTC
CDR3 protein: CASSEGTVAYEQYF

clone size: many
CDR3 length: 14
V gene: TRBV6-1
J gene: TRBJ2-5
D gene: NA
CDR3 DNA: TGTGCCAGCAGTGCTTCTACAGTAATCGAGACCCAGTACTTC
CDR3 protein: CASSASTVIETQYF

clone size: few
CDR3 length: 15
V gene: TRBV18
J gene: TRBJ1-1
D gene: NA
CDR3 DNA: TGTGCCAGCTCACCAGTGGGGACAAAGAACACTGAAGCTTTCTTT
CDR3 protein: CASSPVGTKNTEAFF

clone size: NA
CDR3 length: 15
V gene: TRBV6-5
J gene: TRBJ1-2
D gene: NA
CDR3 DNA: TGTGCCAGCAGTTACGGGGTCGGGATCCTCTATGGCTACACCTTC
CDR3 protein: CASSYGVGILYGYTF

clone size: many
CDR3 length: 16
V gene: TRBV28
J gene: TRBJ2-1
D gene: TRBD2
CDR3 DNA: TGTGCCAGCAGACCCCTAGCGGGCCCCTCCTACAATGAGCAGTTCTTC
CDR3 protein: CASRPLAGPSYNEQFF

clone size: many
CDR3 length: 13
V gene: TRBV18
J gene: TRBJ1-2
D gene: NA
CDR3 DNA: TGTGCCAGCTCACGGGCGGAAACCTATGGCTACACCTTC
CDR3 protein: CASSRAETYGYTF